This T cell receptor beta chain was profiled in a study of cytotoxic CD8 clonotypes in ibrutinib-treated CLL. Study-wide context: The authors obtained response samples at a median of about 13 months of treatment, range 6 to 36.

Of note for this clone: What it recognizes is unknown.

This CDR3 contains 15 residues. V was clipped by 1 base and J by 4 bases, with 14 bases between them. Germline-derived CDR1 and CDR2 are SGHTA and FQGNSA. Findings and limits, study-wide: Relative to age-matched healthy donors, clonality at baseline was higher, and it tracked circulating CD8+ T-cell counts. Once treatment began, public clonotypes, which were uncommon, contracted or stayed stable.

Investigators sought sequencing depths of between 1 in 200,000 and 1 in 1 million T cells. The repertoire was sequenced with immunoSEQ multiplex PCR; TCRdb's copy has only in-frame clones and lacks some. The sample carries 200,000 to 250,000 clones, 60% to 80% recorded once. The V gene is TRBV7-2, the J gene TRBJ2-7; a possible D gene is TRBD1 (6 bases). The receptor was derived from a human donor with chronic lymphocytic leukemia. Sequenced material: PBMCs, taken after 12 months of ibrutinib treatment. The CDR3 region has the DNA TGTGCCAGCAGCTTAGGGGCCAGGGGTATTTACGAGCAGTACTTC. Protein product: CASSLGARGIYEQYF.